These 32 T cell receptor beta chains were sequenced from one sample in a study of CD8+CD57+ T cells in acquired aplastic anemia. Template material for TCR beta VDJ and CDR3 profiling consisted of genomic DNA. TCRdb called the reads again in MiXCR, with one record for every CDR3 protein. The sample lists approximately 45,000 distinct CDR3 sequences; around 70% were seen once. Sequences were obtained from sorted CD4+, CD8+, or CD8+CD57+ T cells (not recorded which) from PBMCs. These TCRs come from a human donor in good health, serving as a control.

This clonotype was detected once. V gene TRBV7-2 combines with J gene TRBJ1-1; the D is unclear. Trimming removed 1 base from V and 9 bases from J, with 9 bases in between. The CDR3 has 12 amino acids. Germline V gene sequence: CDR1 SGHTA, CDR2 FQGNSA. This chain's CDR3 is CASSLDSQQAFF. In nucleotides, the CDR3 is TGTGCCAGCAGCTTAGACAGTCAGCAAGCTTTCTTT.

The rearrangement links TRBV11-1 to TRBJ1-6, with TRBD1 matching over 7 bases. This CDR3 is built from 14 residues. V was pared by 1 base and J by 10 bases, with 4 bases of the junction left unmatched. CDR1 is SGHAT, CDR2 FQDESV, per germline (reference sequence). The CDR3 DNA reads TGTGCCAGCAGCTTAGGACAGGGACAGTCACCCCTCCACTTT. It translates to CASSLGQGQSPLHF.

This clonotype came up a few times. The V call is TRBV29-1, the J call TRBJ2-7, with D unclear. The V and J ends lost 0 bases and 2 bases respectively, with 11 bases between them. Germline V gene lookup returns CDR1 SQVTM and CDR2 ANQGSEA. The CDR3 has 14 residues. The CDR3 reads CSVEDLYVPYEQYV. The CDR3 DNA reads as TGCAGCGTTGAAGATCTTTACGTTCCCTACGAGCAGTACGTC.

The chain recombines TRBV20-1 with TRBJ2-7, with D possibly being TRBD1 (6 bases). This CDR3 comprises 12 residues. V was cut by 7 bases and J by 2 bases, with 12 bases left in between. Germline CDR1 reads DFQATT; CDR2 reads SNEGSKA (reference sequence). CDR3 sequence (DNA): TGCAGTGTTCAGAGGGGGACCTACGAGCAGTACTTC. It encodes CSVQRGTYEQYF.

This chain joins TRBV20-1 and TRBJ2-3, with D possibly being TRBD2 (6 bases). Trimming pared 1 base from V and 1 base from J, leaving 9 bases between. This CDR3 region has 14 residues. Germline values: CDR1 DFQATT, CDR2 SNEGSKA (reference sequence). In DNA, the CDR3 is TGCAGTGCTAGAGGGGTAGCGGGCACAGATACGCAGTATTTT. It is translated as CSARGVAGTDTQYF.

V is TRBV29-1 and J is TRBJ1-2, with D possibly matching TRBD1 (5 bases). The CDR3 is made up of 14 amino acids. V was shortened by 8 bases and J by 1 base, with 17 bases between the two germline ends. CDR1 and CDR2 from the germline V gene are SQVTM and ANQGSEA. CDR3: CSSYTGPNNYGYTF. The CDR3 DNA sequence: TGCAGCTCATACACGGGGCCTAATAACTATGGCTACACCTTC.

The genes are TRBV7-9 and TRBJ1-2; D is unresolved. Trimming cost V 5 bases and J 6 bases, with 13 bases left between them. The germline CDR1 and CDR2 sequences are SEHNR and FQNEAQ (reference sequence). This CDR3 is 13 amino acids long. The CDR3: CASSPRMANGYTF. The CDR3 nucleotides read TGTGCCAGCAGCCCCCGGATGGCAAATGGCTACACCTTC.

The V call is TRBV5-1, the J call TRBJ1-4, with TRBD1 identical over 7 bases. The germline V gene has CDR1 SGHRS and CDR2 YFSETQ. The CDR3 has 14 residues. V trimming: 3 bases; J trimming: 7 bases; junction bases outside the gene matches: 6. CDR3 in amino acids: CASSSFQGGEKLFF. The CDR3, as DNA: TGCGCCAGCAGCTCCTTCCAGGGGGGTGAAAAACTGTTTTTT.

This clonotype was observed at least ten times. The rearrangement links TRBV3-1 to TRBJ2-7; D is uncertain. This CDR3 is built from 12 residues. Germline V lookup: CDR1 LGHDT, CDR2 YNNKEL (reference sequence). V was pared by 1 base and J by 3 bases, with 4 bases between. The CDR3 DNA is TGTGCCAGCAGCCAAGTAGACTACGAGCAGTACTTC. Protein sequence: CASSQVDYEQYF.

The rearrangement joins TRBV27 to TRBJ2-2; either TRBD1 or TRBD2 may fit D (5 bases each). Trimming removed 5 bases from V and 2 bases from J, with 9 bases in between. Germline lookup yields CDR1 MNHEY and CDR2 SMNVEV (reference sequence). The CDR3 sequence is 14 residues long. The DNA of the CDR3 is TGTGCCAGCAGTGGCCGGGGCAACACCGGGGAGCTGTTTTTT. Translation gives CASSGRGNTGELFF.

V usage is TRBV29-1 and J usage is TRBJ2-1, with 12 bases identical to TRBD2. This CDR3 region has 14 residues. The germline gives CDR1 SQVTM, CDR2 ANQGSEA. Trimming at V came to 3 bases and at J to 13 bases, leaving 10 bases not matched to a gene. For the CDR3, the DNA is TGCAGCGTTGATTTGCGTCTAGCGGGGGGGGGTCAGTTCTTC. Amino acids: CSVDLRLAGGGQFF.

A note on this clonotype: An end of the junction differs from the germline gene, which may be a read error. The rearrangement links TRBV7-7 to TRBJ2-2; D uncertain. The CDR3 covers 13 residues. Germline V lookup: CDR1 SSHAT, CDR2 FNYEAQ (reference sequence). CDR3 nucleotide sequence: TGTGCTAGCAGCAAGTCGGCTGCCGGGGAGCTGTTTTTT. It yields the protein CASSKSAAGELFF. Filled out from reference TRBV7-7 and TRBJ2-2, the complete variable domain reads GAGVSQSPRYKVTKRGQDVTLRCDPISSHATLYWYQQALGQGPEFLTYFNYEAQPDKSGLPSDRFSAERPEGSISTLTIQRTEQRDSAMYRCASSKSAAGELFFGEGSRLTVL.

For this clonotype: The CDR3 end shows no conserved phenylalanine or tryptophan, and so a read error is likely. The V gene is TRBV9, the J gene TRBJ2-7; TRBD1 might be the D (5 bases). Trimming removed 0 bases from V and 6 bases from J, with 16 bases in between. The CDR3 has 15 amino acids. The V gene's germline CDR1 is SGDLS and CDR2 YYNGEE. The DNA of the CDR3 is TGTGCCAGCAGCGTAGAGGTGGGGATTCAGGGCGAGCAGTACATC. Translation: CASSVEVGIQGEQYI.

The gene calls are TRBV29-1 and TRBJ1-1; a weak D match, TRBD1 (6 bases). Germline lookup yields CDR1 SQVTM and CDR2 ANQGSEA. This CDR3 is built from 14 residues. Trimming took 7 bases from V and 6 from J, leaving 21 bases between them. CDR3 region: CSGGGSTGRPEAFF. The DNA of the CDR3 is TGCAGCGGTGGCGGATCAACAGGGAGGCCTGAAGCTTTCTTT.

The rearrangement joins TRBV19 to TRBJ1-1; the D gene is possibly TRBD1 (6 bases). Trimming left V 7 bases short and J 0 bases short, with 9 bases between. The CDR3 length is 13 residues. Germline loops: CDR1 LNHDA, CDR2 SQIVND (reference sequence). CDR3 in DNA: TGTGCCAGTAAAGGACAGTTGAACACTGAAGCTTTCTTT. Translated, it gives CASKGQLNTEAFF.

V gene TRBV2 combines with J gene TRBJ1-2; D call uncertain. The germline V and J ends were trimmed by 6 bases and 0 bases, with 14 bases remaining between them. The CDR3 consists of 15 residues. Germline values: CDR1 SNHLY, CDR2 FYNNEI. The CDR3: CASRESSTSNYGYTF. CDR3 DNA: TGTGCCAGCAGGGAGAGTTCCACGTCTAACTATGGCTACACCTTC.

This clonotype appeared a few times. The V call is TRBV7-3, the J call TRBJ2-7; the D call may be TRBD1 or TRBD2 (5 bases each). Per germline, CDR1 SGHTA and CDR2 FQGTGA. The CDR3 loop spans 14 amino acids. Trimming cost V 8 bases and J 8 bases, with 22 bases left between them. The CDR3 protein is CASGVLAGPYKQYF. The CDR3 nucleotides are TGTGCCAGCGGAGTCCTAGCAGGGCCGTACAAGCAGTACTTC.

The rearrangement joins TRBV2 to TRBJ2-5, with D hard to call. The CDR3 extends over 13 amino acids. V lost 4 bases and J 2 bases, leaving 8 bases between the germline ends. The germline gives CDR1 SNHLY, CDR2 FYNNEI. The CDR3 spells CASSGQTQETQYF. The CDR3 bases are TGTGCCAGCAGTGGGCAAACACAAGAGACCCAGTACTTC.

The rearrangement uses TRBV24-1 and TRBJ1-6; no definite D call. The CDR3 is made up of 15 amino acids. Trimming stripped 4 bases from V and 6 bases from J, with 12 bases between. The V gene's germline CDR1 is KGHDR and CDR2 SFDVKD. CDR3 residues: CATSDHRLSNSPLHF. The CDR3 bases are TGTGCCACCAGTGACCACCGGCTCTCTAATTCACCCCTCCACTTT.

This clonotype was counted once. The V call is TRBV10-2, the J call TRBJ2-1; D might be TRBD1 or TRBD2, each matching 6 bases. Looked up from germline, CDR1 is WSHSY and CDR2 is SAAADI. Trimming took off 8 bases at V and 1 base at J, with 9 bases between the two ends. CDR3 length equals 13 residues. The CDR3 region is CASEGGSYNEQFF. Written as DNA, the CDR3 is TGCGCCAGCGAGGGGGGATCCTACAATGAGCAGTTCTTC.

The chain joins TRBV25-1 to TRBJ1-2; D uncertain. Germline V lookup: CDR1 MGHDK, CDR2 SYGVNS. Deletions cut 3 bases from V and 2 bases from J, with 10 bases between. This CDR3 is built from 14 residues. The CDR3 nucleotides read TGTGCCAGCAGTGAGCCAGGAGAGAACTATGGCTACACCTTC. This gives the protein CASSEPGENYGYTF.

The chain links TRBV19 to TRBJ1-2; D not resolved. This CDR3 has 13 residues. Per germline, CDR1 LNHDA and CDR2 SQIVND (reference sequence). With 1 base removed from V and 5 bases from J, the gap between germline ends came to 8 bases. Here the CDR3 reads CASSIARFYGYTF. CDR3 DNA: TGTGCCAGTAGTATAGCGAGATTTTATGGCTACACCTTC.

As DNA, the CDR3 is TGTGCCACCAACCCGGGACAGGGGGACCACGAGCAGTACTTC. It encodes CATNPGQGDHEQYF. J is TRBJ2-7 and V is TRBV15, with TRBD1 identical over 11 bases. CDR1 is LNHNV, CDR2 YYDKDF, per germline (reference sequence). The CDR3 is 14 amino acids. Trimming at V came to 7 bases and at J to 5 bases, leaving 7 bases not matched to a gene.

This clonotype was counted a single time. The chain carries TRBV7-9 and TRBJ1-2, with 8 nucleotides matching TRBD1. Germline V lookup: CDR1 SEHNR, CDR2 FQNEAQ (reference sequence). This CDR3 contains 15 residues. The V segment lost 1 base and the J segment 7 bases; nucleotides outside the gene matches: 8. The CDR3: CASSLDTGDRGGYTF. The CDR3 bases are TGTGCCAGCAGCTTAGATACCGGCGACAGGGGTGGCTACACCTTC.

The sample holds a few counts of this clonotype. The V call is TRBV15, the J call TRBJ2-7; possibly TRBD2 for D (5 bases). V lost 1 base to trimming and J lost 6 bases, with 16 bases between them. Per the germline V gene, CDR1 is LNHNV and CDR2 is YYDKDF (reference sequence). The CDR3 loop spans 15 amino acids. CDR3 sequence reads: CATSRAQATGFEQYF. The CDR3, as DNA: TGTGCCACCAGCAGAGCCCAGGCGACGGGGTTCGAGCAGTACTTC.

This chain connects TRBV25-1 to TRBJ2-1; possible D gene TRBD1, 6 bases. The CDR3 has 14 amino acids. Germline V lookup: CDR1 MGHDK, CDR2 SYGVNS. V lost 1 base to trimming and J lost 9 bases, with 13 bases between them. The CDR3 spells CASSESGGLAEQFF. CDR3 bases: TGTGCCAGCAGTGAATCTGGGGGCTTGGCTGAGCAGTTCTTC.

The chain links TRBV9 to TRBJ2-7; 8 bases line up with TRBD2. Losses at the gene ends were 9 bases for V and 6 bases for J; bases not matched to a gene: 5. CDR1 SGDLS and CDR2 YYNGEE come from the germline V gene. The CDR3 is 11 residues long. The CDR3 loop is CATSGGVEQYF. The CDR3 bases are TGTGCCACCTCCGGGGGGGTCGAGCAGTACTTC.

This chain links TRBV19 with TRBJ2-3, with a weak D call TRBD2 (7 bases). The CDR3 runs to 12 residues. Germline CDR1 is LNHDA and CDR2 is SQIVND (reference sequence). Trimming left V 10 bases short and J 11 bases short, with 19 bases between. In nucleotides, the CDR3 is TGTGCCACTGGGACACGGGACTACGAGCAGTATTTT. It encodes CATGTRDYEQYF.

The chain combines TRBV6-5 with TRBJ1-2; D is uncertain. Trimming removed 4 bases from V and 0 bases from J, with 9 bases in between. The CDR3 runs to 14 residues. Germline V gene data show CDR1 as MNHEY and CDR2 as SVGAGI. CDR3 nucleotides: TGTGCCAGCAGTTGGGAAGACGCTAACTATGGCTACACCTTC. Amino acids: CASSWEDANYGYTF.

CDR3 DNA sequence: TGCGCCAGCAGCCCATCCGGGACAGATGAAAAACTGTTTTTT. Protein product: CASSPSGTDEKLFF. J is TRBJ1-4 and V is TRBV5-1; TRBD1 matches 7 bases. In germline, CDR1 is SGHRS, CDR2 YFSETQ. The J segment lost 6 bases and the V segment lost 4 bases, leaving 6 bases of the junction unmatched. The CDR3 has 14 residues.

The V and J genes are TRBV29-1 and TRBJ2-1, with TRBD2 matching 8 bases. V lost 7 bases to trimming and J lost 0 bases; unmatched junction nucleotides: 5. Germline CDR1 and CDR2: SQVTM and ANQGSEA. The CDR3 consists of 14 residues. The CDR3, as DNA: TGCAGCGCCGGACGGGGGGGCTCCTACAATGAGCAGTTCTTC. Amino acid sequence: CSAGRGGSYNEQFF.

The chain uses TRBV29-1 and TRBJ1-2, with D perhaps matching TRBD1 (6 bases). Trimming stripped 6 bases from V and 4 bases from J, with 12 bases between. This CDR3 is built from 12 residues. CDR1 is SQVTM and CDR2 is ANQGSEA in the germline V gene. CDR3 in amino acids: CSVEHRAYGYTF. DNA of the CDR3: TGCAGCGTCGAGCACAGGGCCTATGGCTACACCTTC.